Shown below are 8 T cell receptor beta chains from a single sample sequenced in a study of cytomegalovirus exposure and HLA in healthy donors. 60 Vbeta and 13 Jbeta primers were used in PCR. Data came from immunoSEQ multiplex PCR; TCRdb stores just in-frame clones and leaves some out. Counted here are about 82,000 clones, roughly 80% occurring once; the ten biggest clones make up around 6.4%. Sample: PBMCs. These receptors were collected from a woman aged 45-65 years in good health and CMV-seropositive.

V usage is TRBV30 and J usage is TRBJ1-2, with 9 bases matching TRBD1. The germline CDR1 and CDR2 sequences are GTSNPN and SVGIG (reference sequence). After removal of 8 bases from V and 8 bases from J, the junction contained 12 bases not matched to a gene. This CDR3 is built from 13 residues. As DNA, the CDR3 is TGTGCCCACCACACAGGGGGCGCGGTCGGCTACACCTTC. Its protein is CAHHTGGAVGYTF.

This clone was found a few times. The chain carries TRBV4-1 and TRBJ2-2; 10 nucleotides line up with TRBD2. This CDR3 has 17 amino acids. J was trimmed by 6 bases and V by 4 bases; bases with no gene match: 11. From germline, CDR1 is MGHRA and CDR2 YSYEKL. The CDR3 reads CASSPFWPSGRPGELFF. The CDR3 DNA sequence: TGCGCCAGCAGCCCTTTCTGGCCTAGCGGGAGACCCGGGGAGCTGTTTTTT.

The chain employs TRBV2 and TRBJ2-1; no reliable D call. V gave up 5 bases and J gave up 9 bases, with 5 bases separating them. The CDR3 spans 10 residues. Germline CDR1 is SNHLY and CDR2 is FYNNEI. CDR3 DNA: TGTGCCAGCAGTATATTTGAGCAGTTCTTC. This codes for CASSIFEQFF.

In DNA, the CDR3 is TGTGCCAGCAGCACCCGGACAGCCCTAGGCTACACCTTC. Translated, it gives CASSTRTALGYTF. J is TRBJ1-2 and V is TRBV7-8, with D possibly TRBD1 on 6 matching bases. V was pared by 5 bases and J by 8 bases, with 15 bases between. This CDR3 is 13 amino acids long. Germline CDR1 and CDR2: SGHVS and FQNEAQ.

This chain connects TRBV20-1 to TRBJ2-7; D remains unclear. CDR3 size: 11 residues. Per germline, CDR1 DFQATT and CDR2 SNEGSKA (reference sequence). V gave up 0 bases and J gave up 3 bases, with 3 bases separating them. Here the CDR3 DNA reads TGCAGTGCTAGAGACGGCTACGAGCAGTACTTC. Translated, it gives CSARDGYEQYF.

This clone has only a few counts. This chain links TRBV27 with TRBJ2-1; possibly TRBD2 for D (5 bases). CDR1 and CDR2 (germline): MNHEY, SMNVEV (reference sequence). This CDR3 comprises 17 residues. V was cut by 6 bases and J by 6 bases, with 24 bases left in between. CDR3 coding DNA: TGTGCCAGCAGGACCCTTTTTTCGGGAACACCCCCCAATGAGCAGTTCTTC. Protein sequence: CASRTLFSGTPPNEQFF.

The J gene is TRBJ2-2, the V gene TRBV25-1; 7 bases are a match to TRBD1. The CDR3 is 15 residues long. Losses at the gene ends were 7 bases for V and 0 bases for J; bases not matched to a gene: 5. Germline-derived CDR1 and CDR2 are MGHDK and SYGVNS. In DNA form, the CDR3 reads TGTGCCAGCACCCGGGACAGCTCGAACACCGGGGAGCTGTTTTTT. Translating it yields CASTRDSSNTGELFF.

J is TRBJ1-2 and V is TRBV11-2; TRBD1 might be the D (5 bases). Germline V gene data show CDR1 as SGHAT and CDR2 as FQNNGV. V was cut by 0 bases and J by 0 bases, with 11 bases left in between. This CDR3 spans 16 amino acids. CDR3 coding DNA: TGTGCCAGCAGCTTAGATGGGGCAGCAGCTAACTATGGCTACACCTTC. Translation: CASSLDGAAANYGYTF.